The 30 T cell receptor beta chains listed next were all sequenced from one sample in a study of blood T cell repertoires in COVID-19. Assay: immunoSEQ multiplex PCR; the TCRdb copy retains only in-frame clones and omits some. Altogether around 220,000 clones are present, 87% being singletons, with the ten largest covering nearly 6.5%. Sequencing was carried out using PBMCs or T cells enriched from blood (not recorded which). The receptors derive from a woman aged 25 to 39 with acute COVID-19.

Here the CDR3 DNA reads TGTGCCAGCAGTCCCGGGACAGATTTGCGGTTGAACACTGAAGCTTTCTTT. This gives the protein CASSPGTDLRLNTEAFF. The rearrangement links TRBV27 to TRBJ1-1; 7 bases line up with TRBD1. The CDR3 totals 17 residues. The ends lost 5 bases at V and 0 bases at J; junction bases unmatched: 12. The germline gives CDR1 MNHEY, CDR2 SMNVEV (reference sequence).

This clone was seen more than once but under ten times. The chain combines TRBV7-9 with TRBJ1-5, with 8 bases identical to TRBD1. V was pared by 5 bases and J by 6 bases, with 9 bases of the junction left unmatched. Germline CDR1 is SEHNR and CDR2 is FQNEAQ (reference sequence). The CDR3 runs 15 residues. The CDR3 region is CASSLGQGAFQPQHF. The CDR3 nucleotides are TGTGCCAGCAGCCTGGGTCAGGGGGCTTTTCAGCCCCAGCATTTT. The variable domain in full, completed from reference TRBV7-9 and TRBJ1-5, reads DTGVSQNPRHKITKRGQNVTFRCDPISEHNRLYWYRQTLGQGPEFLTYFQNEAQLEKSRLLSDRFSAERPKGSFSTLEIQRTEQGDSAMYLCASSLGQGAFQPQHFGDGTRLSIL.

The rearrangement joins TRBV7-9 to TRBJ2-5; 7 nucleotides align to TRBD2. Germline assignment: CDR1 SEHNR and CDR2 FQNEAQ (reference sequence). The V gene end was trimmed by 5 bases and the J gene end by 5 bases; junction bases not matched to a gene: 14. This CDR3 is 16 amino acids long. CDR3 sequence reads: CASSPHAGEAAETQYF. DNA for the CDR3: TGTGCCAGCAGCCCTCACGCGGGGGAGGCTGCGGAGACCCAGTACTTC.

DNA of the CDR3: TGTGCCAGCAGCCAAGTCTCCGCGGAGACCCAGTACTTC. It is translated as CASSQVSAETQYF. The chain employs TRBV4-2 and TRBJ2-5; D ambiguous. The germline CDR1 and CDR2 sequences are LGHNA and YNFKEQ. The CDR3 has 13 residues. Between the trimmed V and J ends, which lost 1 base and 5 bases, there was a span of 8 bases.

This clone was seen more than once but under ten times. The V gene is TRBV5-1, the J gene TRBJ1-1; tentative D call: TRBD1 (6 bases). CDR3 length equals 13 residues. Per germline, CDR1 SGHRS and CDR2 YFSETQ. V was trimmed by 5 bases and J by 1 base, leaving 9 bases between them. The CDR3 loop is CASRQGQNTEAFF. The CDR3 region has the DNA TGCGCCAGCAGGCAGGGACAGAACACTGAAGCTTTCTTT.

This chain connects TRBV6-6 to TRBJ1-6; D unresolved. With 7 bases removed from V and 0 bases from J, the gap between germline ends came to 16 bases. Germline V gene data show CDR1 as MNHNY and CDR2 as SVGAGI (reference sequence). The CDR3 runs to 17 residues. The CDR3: CASNRGFGSSYNSPLHF. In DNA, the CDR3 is TGTGCCAGCAATCGTGGGTTTGGGAGCTCCTATAATTCACCCCTCCACTTT.

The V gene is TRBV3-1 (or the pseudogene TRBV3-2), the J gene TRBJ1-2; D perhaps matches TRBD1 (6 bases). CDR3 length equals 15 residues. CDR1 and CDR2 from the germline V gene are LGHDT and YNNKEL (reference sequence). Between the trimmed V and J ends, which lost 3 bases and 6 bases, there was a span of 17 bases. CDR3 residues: CASSHGRTGSDGYTF. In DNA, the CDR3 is TGTGCCAGCAGCCACGGTAGAACAGGGTCAGATGGCTACACCTTC.

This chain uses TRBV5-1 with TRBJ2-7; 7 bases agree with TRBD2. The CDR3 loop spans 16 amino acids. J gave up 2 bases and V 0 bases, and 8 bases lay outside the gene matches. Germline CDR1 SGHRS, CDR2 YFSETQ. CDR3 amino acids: CASSLATGLPAYEQYF. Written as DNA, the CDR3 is TGCGCCAGCAGCTTGGCCACGGGACTACCTGCCTACGAGCAGTACTTC.

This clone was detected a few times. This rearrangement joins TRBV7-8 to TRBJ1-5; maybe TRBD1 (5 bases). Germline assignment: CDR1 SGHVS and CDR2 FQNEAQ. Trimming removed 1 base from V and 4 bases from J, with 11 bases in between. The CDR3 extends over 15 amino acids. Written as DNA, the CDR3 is TGTGCCAGCAGCTTAGGTCGGCGGGGGAATCAGCCCCAGCATTTT. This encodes CASSLGRRGNQPQHF.

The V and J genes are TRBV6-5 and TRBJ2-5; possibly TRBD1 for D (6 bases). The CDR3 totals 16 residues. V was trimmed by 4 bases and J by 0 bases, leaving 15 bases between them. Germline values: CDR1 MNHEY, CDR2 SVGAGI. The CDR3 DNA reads TGTGCCAGCAGTTGGGAAGTTAGGGGGTACCAAGAGACCCAGTACTTC. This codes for CASSWEVRGYQETQYF.

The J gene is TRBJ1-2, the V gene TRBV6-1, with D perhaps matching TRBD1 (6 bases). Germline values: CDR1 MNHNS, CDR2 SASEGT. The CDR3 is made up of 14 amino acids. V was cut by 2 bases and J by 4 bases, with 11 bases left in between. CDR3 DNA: TGTGCCAGCAGTGAACAGGGGCGCTTCTATGGCTACACCTTC. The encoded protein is CASSEQGRFYGYTF.

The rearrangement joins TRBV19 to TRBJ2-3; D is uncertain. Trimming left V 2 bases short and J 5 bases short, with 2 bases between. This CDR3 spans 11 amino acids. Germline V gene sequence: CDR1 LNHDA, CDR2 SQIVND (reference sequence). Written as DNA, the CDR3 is TGTGCCAGTAGTATACAAGATACGCAGTATTTT. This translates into CASSIQDTQYF.

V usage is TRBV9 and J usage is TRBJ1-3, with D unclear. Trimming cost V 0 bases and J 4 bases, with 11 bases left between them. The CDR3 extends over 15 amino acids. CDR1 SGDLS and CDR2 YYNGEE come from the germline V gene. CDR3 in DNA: TGTGCCAGCAGCGTAGTTGAGAGGCCGGGAAACACCATATATTTT. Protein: CASSVVERPGNTIYF.

The CDR3 loop reads CASSSTGTVFYGYTF. The CDR3 coding sequence is TGCGCCAGCAGCTCGACCGGGACAGTCTTCTATGGCTACACCTTC. The chain is built from TRBV5-1 and TRBJ1-2, with 7 bases lining up with TRBD1. Per germline, CDR1 SGHRS and CDR2 YFSETQ. This CDR3 spans 15 amino acids. The V gene end was trimmed by 3 bases and the J gene end by 4 bases; junction bases not matched to a gene: 9.

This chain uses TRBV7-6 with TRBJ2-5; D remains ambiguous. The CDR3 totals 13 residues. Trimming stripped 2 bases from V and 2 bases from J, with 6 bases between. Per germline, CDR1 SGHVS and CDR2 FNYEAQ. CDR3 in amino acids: CASSLFQQETQYF. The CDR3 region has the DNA TGTGCCAGCAGCTTATTCCAGCAAGAGACCCAGTACTTC.

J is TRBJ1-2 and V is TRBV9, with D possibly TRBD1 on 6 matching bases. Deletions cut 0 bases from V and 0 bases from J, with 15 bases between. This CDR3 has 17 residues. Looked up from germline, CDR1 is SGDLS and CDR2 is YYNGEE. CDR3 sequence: CASSVGIGGEANYGYTF. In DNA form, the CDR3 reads TGTGCCAGCAGCGTAGGTATAGGGGGGGAAGCTAACTATGGCTACACCTTC. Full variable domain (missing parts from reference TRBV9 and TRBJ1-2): DSGVTQTPKHLITATGQRVTLRCSPRSGDLSVYWYQQSLDQGLQFLIQYYNGEERAKGNILERFSAQQFPDLHSELNLSSLELGDSALYFCASSVGIGGEANYGYTFGSGTRLTVV.

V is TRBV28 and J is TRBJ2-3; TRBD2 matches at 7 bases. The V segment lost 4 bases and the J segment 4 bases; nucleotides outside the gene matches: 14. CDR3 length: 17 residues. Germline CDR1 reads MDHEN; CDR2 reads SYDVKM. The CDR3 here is CASSYPGLPRTADTQYF. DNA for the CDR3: TGTGCCAGCAGTTACCCGGGACTACCAAGGACGGCAGATACGCAGTATTTT.

The CDR3 DNA sequence: TGTGCCAGCAGTGAAGCGGGGCCAAATTCACCCCTCCACTTT. Translating gives CASSEAGPNSPLHF. The chain combines TRBV6-1 with TRBJ1-6; D is perhaps TRBD1 (5 bases). Germline V lookup: CDR1 MNHNS, CDR2 SASEGT. The CDR3 totals 14 residues. The V end was cut by 0 bases, the J end by 7 bases, with 7 bases between.

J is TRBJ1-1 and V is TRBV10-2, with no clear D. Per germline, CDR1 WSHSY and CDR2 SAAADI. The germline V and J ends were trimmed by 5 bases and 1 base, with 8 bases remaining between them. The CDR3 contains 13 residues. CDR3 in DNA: TGCGCCAGCAGTCTATCACCGAACACTGAAGCTTTCTTT. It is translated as CASSLSPNTEAFF.

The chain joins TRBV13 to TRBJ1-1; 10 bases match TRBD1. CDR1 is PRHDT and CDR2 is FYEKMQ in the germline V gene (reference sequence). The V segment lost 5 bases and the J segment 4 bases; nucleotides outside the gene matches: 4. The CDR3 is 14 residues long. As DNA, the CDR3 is TGTGCCAGCAGCGTCCGGGACAGGGGCACTGAAGCTTTCTTT. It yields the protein CASSVRDRGTEAFF.

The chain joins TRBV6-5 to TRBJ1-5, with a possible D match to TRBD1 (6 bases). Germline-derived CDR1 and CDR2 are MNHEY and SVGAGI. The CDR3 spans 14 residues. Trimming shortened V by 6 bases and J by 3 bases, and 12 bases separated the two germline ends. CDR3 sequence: CASSYTGPNQPQHF. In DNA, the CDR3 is TGTGCCAGCAGCTACACAGGGCCCAATCAGCCCCAGCATTTT.

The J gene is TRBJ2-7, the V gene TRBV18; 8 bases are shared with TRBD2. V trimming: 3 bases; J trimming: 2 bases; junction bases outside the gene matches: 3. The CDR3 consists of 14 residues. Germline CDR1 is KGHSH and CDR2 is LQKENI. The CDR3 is CASSPGTRAYEQYF. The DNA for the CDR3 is TGTGCCAGCTCACCCGGGACTAGGGCCTACGAGCAGTACTTC.

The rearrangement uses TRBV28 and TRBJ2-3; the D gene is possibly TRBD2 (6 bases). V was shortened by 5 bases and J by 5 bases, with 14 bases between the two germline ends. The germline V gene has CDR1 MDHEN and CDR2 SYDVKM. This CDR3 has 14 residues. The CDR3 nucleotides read TGTGCCAGCAGTCACGGGAGCCTTGGAGATACGCAGTATTTT. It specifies CASSHGSLGDTQYF.

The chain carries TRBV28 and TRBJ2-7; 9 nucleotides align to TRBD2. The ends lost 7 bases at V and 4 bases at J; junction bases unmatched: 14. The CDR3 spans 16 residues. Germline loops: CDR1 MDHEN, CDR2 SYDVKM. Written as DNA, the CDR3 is TGTGCCAGCACCCAGGCGGGTCTAGCGGGGTCTTACGAGCAGTACTTC. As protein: CASTQAGLAGSYEQYF.

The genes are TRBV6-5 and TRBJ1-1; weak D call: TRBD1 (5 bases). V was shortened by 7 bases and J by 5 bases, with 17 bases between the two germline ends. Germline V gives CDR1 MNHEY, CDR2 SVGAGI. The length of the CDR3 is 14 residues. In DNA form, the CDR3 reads TGTGCCAGCACCAAAGAAGGGCGGGGGACTGAAGCTTTCTTT. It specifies CASTKEGRGTEAFF.

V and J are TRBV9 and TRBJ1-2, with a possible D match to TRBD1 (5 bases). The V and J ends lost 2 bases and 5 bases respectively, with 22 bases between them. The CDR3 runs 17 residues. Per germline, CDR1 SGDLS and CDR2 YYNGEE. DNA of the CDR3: TGTGCCAGCAGCGTTGACGGGGGTAGCGTAGGCTTTTATGGCTACACCTTC. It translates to CASSVDGGSVGFYGYTF.

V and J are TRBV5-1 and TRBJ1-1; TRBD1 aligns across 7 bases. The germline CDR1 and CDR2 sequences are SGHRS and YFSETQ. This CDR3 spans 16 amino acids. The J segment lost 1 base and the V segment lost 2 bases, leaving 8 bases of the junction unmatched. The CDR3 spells CASSFNRGRGNTEAFF. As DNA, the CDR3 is TGCGCCAGCAGCTTCAACAGGGGAAGGGGGAACACTGAAGCTTTCTTT.

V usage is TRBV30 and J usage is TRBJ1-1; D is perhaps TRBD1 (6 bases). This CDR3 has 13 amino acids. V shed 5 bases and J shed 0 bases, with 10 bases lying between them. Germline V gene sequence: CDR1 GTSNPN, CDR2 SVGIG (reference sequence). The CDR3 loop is CAWGRQVNTEAFF. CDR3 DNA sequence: TGTGCCTGGGGGAGACAGGTGAACACTGAAGCTTTCTTT.

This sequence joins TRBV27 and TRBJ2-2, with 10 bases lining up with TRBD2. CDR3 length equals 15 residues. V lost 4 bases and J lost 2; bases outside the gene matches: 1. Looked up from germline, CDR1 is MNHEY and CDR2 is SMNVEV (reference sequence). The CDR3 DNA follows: TGTGCCAGCAGTTCTAGCGGGAGTAACACCGGGGAGCTGTTTTTT. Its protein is CASSSSGSNTGELFF.

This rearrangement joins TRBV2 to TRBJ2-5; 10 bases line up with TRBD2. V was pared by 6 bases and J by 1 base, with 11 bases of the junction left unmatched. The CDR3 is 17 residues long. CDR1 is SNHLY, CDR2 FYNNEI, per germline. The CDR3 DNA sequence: TGTGCCAGCAGAGCCCCGAGAGCGGGGGGGATCCAAGAGACCCAGTACTTC. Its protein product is CASRAPRAGGIQETQYF. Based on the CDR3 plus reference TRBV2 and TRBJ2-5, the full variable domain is EPEVTQTPSHQVTQMGQEVILRCVPISNHLYFYWYRQILGQKVEFLVSFYNNEISEKSEIFDDQFSVERPDGSNFTLKIRSTKLEDSAMYFCASRAPRAGGIQETQYFGPGTRLLVL.